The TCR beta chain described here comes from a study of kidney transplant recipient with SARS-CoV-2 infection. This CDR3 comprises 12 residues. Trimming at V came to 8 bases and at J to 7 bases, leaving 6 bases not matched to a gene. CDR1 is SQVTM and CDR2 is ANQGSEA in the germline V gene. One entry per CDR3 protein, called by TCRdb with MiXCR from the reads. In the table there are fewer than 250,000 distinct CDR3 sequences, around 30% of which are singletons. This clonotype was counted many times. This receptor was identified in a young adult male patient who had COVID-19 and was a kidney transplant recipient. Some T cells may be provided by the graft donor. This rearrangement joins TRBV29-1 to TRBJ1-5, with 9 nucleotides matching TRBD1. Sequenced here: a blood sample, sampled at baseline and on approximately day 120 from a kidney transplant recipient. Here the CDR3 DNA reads TGCAGCATACGGACAGGGGACCAGCCCCAGCATTTT. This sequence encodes CSIRTGDQPQHF.